Here is one T cell receptor beta chain with its context. The antigen remains unidentified. Time point denoted: sample taken at primary tumor resection. The entry originates in a study of spatial heterogeneity in lung cancer. TCRdb analysed the 5' RACE reads with MiXCR anew, one entry per CDR3 protein. Of 30,000 to 45,000 distinct CDR3 sequences in the sample, less than 9% were seen once. Study observations and caveats: In blood, ubiquitous expanded tumor TCRs appeared more at resection than follow-up.

This receptor was obtained from a female donor with early-stage non-small cell lung cancer. Sequenced here: PBMCs, sampled at surgery.

DNA of the CDR3: TGTGCCAGCAGGGACGACTTAAGCTCCTACAATGAGCAGTTCTTC. It translates to CASRDDLSSYNEQFF. V and J are TRBV2 and TRBJ2-1; no firm D call. The length of the CDR3 is 15 residues. Per germline, CDR1 SNHLY and CDR2 FYNNEI. V shed 6 bases and J shed 0 bases, with 12 bases lying between them.